A single T cell receptor (beta chain) is shown here with its context. Antigen: not known. The data were obtained in a study of blood T cells in healthy people across ages. A sample-barcoded 5' primer and a J-beta primer mix were used in a second PCR of roughly 7 to 12 cycles. Sequencing yielded, for each sample, at least 3 million paired-end reads carrying CDR3. TCRdb redid the calling of the 5' RACE reads with MiXCR, one entry per CDR3 protein. The table records 630,000 or so distinct CDR3 sequences, about 30% of them present only once. With each sample, at least 5 micrograms of total RNA were extracted. Trimming cost V 5 bases and J 5 bases, with 15 bases left between them. Looked up from germline, CDR1 is MNHNY and CDR2 is SVGAGI (reference sequence). This CDR3 spans 14 amino acids. Study results and caveats: Observed TCR beta diversity per million T cells went down as age went up. This fall followed a roughly linear course with age.

The V and J genes are TRBV6-6 and TRBJ1-1, with a tentative D call TRBD1 (5 bases). The sample consisted of blood. The source of this sequence is a woman aged 80 or over in good health. CDR3 sequence: CASSETGTWTEAFF. CDR3 in DNA: TGTGCCAGCAGTGAGACCGGGACGTGGACTGAAGCTTTCTTT.